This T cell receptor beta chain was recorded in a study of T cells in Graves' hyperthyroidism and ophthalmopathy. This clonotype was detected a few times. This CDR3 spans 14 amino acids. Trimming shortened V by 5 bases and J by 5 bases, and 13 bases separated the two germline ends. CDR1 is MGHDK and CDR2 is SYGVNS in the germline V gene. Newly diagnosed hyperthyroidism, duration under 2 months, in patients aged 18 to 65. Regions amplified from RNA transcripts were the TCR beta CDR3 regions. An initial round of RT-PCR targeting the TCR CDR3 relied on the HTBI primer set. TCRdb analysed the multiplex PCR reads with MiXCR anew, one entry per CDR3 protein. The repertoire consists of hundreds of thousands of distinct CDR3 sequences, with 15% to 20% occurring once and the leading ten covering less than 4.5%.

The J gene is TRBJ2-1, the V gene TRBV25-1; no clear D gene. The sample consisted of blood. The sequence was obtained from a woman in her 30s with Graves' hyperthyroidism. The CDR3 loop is CASSSYVGHNEQFF. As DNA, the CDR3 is TGTGCCAGCAGTTCCTACGTAGGACACAATGAGCAGTTCTTC.